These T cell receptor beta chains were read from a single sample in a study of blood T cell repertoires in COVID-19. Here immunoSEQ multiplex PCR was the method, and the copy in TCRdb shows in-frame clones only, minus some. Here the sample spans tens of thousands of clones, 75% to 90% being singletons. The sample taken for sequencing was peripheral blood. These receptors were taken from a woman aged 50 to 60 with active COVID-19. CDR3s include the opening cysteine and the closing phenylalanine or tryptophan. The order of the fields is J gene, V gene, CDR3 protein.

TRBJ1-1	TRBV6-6	CASRSIVFGTEAFF
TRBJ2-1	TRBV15	CATSRGTTSPNEQFF
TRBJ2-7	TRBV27	CASSLKPSSSVTSYEQYF
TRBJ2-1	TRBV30	CAWSDGARSYNEQFF
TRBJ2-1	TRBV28	CATGRGGRAYNEQFF
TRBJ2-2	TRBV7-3	CASSLGLAGTGELFF
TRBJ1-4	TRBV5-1	CASSGTGSSGQGFEKLFF
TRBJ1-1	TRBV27	CASSLGRGTEAFF
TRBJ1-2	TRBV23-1	CASSQSGQEDFANYGYTF
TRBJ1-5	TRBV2	CASRGQGNQPQHF
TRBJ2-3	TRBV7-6	CASSTGLAVEDTQYF
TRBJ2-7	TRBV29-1	CSAPKDSLFTGSHEQYF
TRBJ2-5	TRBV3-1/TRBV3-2	CASSQVPARETQYF
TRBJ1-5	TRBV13	CASSQRGTGAQPQHF
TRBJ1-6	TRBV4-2	CASSVTTGNNSPLHF
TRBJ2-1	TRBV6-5	CASSYEINLPYNEQFF
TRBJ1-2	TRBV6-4	CASRRDFGYGYTF
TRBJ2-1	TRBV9	CASSALAGGLNEQFF
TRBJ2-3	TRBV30	CAWASSGSWTDTQYF
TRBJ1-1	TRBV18	CASSPEGHRTEAFF
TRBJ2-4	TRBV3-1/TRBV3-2	CASSQDWLAGNIQYF
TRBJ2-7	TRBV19	CASSMGTGLEQYF
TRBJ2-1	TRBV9	CASSVGRTNDNEQFF
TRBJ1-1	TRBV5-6	CASSLEPGANTEAFF
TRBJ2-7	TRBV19	CASSQTGPRYEQYF
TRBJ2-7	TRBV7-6	CASSAGTSGTRRRSYEQYF
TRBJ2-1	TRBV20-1	CSASSSLGDNEQFF
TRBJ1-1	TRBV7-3	CASSFGGLGTEAFF
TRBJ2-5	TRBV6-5	CASSYRLLPQETQYF
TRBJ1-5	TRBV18	CASSPLGTGNNQPQHF
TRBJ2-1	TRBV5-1	CASSLEDRVNEQFF
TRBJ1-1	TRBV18	CASSPNRGLQSGGSRTEAFF
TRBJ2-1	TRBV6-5	CASKRGQSYNEQFF
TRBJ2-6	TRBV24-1	CATSDTGSGANVLTF
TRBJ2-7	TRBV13	CASSSRTGLAGGGEQYF
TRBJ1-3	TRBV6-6	CASGGPSGNTIYF
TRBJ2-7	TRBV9	CASSEDGAQGDEQYF
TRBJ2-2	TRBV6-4	CASSVGTNLNTGELFF
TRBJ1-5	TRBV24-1	CATSDNSVRRPQHF
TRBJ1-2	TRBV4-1	CASSLLTQEYGYTF
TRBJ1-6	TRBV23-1	CASSTGQGSSPLHF
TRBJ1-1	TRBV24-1	CATSDLSGRLNTEAFF